The 32 T cell receptor beta chains presented below share a single source sample, sequenced in a study of cytomegalovirus exposure and HLA in healthy donors. The PCR employed 60 Vbeta primers together with 13 Jbeta primers. The repertoire was sequenced with immunoSEQ multiplex PCR; TCRdb's copy has only in-frame clones and lacks some. The table records about 150,000 clones, around three fifths of them present only once. Sequencing was done on a sample of PBMCs. These receptors all stem from a male donor in good health and CMV-seronegative.

J is TRBJ1-5 and V is TRBV7-8; TRBD1 agrees at 7 bases. CDR3 length: 18 residues. J gave up 4 bases and V 5 bases, and 17 bases lay outside the gene matches. The germline CDR1 and CDR2 sequences are SGHVS and FQNEAQ. CDR3 in DNA: TGTGCCAGCAGCGAAATTACGACAGGGCGGGTCGGGAATCAGCCCCAGCATTTT. It is translated as CASSEITTGRVGNQPQHF.

This clone was picked up one time. This sequence joins TRBV7-6 and TRBJ1-5; D remains ambiguous. The CDR3 has 16 amino acids. Germline CDR1 SGHVS, CDR2 FNYEAQ. V shed 5 bases and J shed 0 bases, with 14 bases lying between them. In DNA, the CDR3 is TGTGCCAGCAGCCCCGATGGAGGATATAGCAATCAGCCCCAGCATTTT. Amino acid sequence: CASSPDGGYSNQPQHF.

The gene calls are TRBV6-5 and TRBJ2-2, with 10 bases fitting TRBD2. There are 15 residues in the CDR3. The V and J ends lost 6 bases and 1 base, in that order; junction bases with no gene match: 2. Germline V CDR1 and CDR2: MNHEY, SVGAGI. The CDR3 loop reads CASSRTSGNTGELFF. For the CDR3, the DNA is TGTGCCAGCAGCCGGACTAGCGGGAACACCGGGGAGCTGTTTTTT.

The chain carries TRBV18 and TRBJ1-4, with 11 bases lining up with TRBD1. The length of the CDR3 is 17 residues. Germline CDR1 is KGHSH and CDR2 is LQKENI. With V trimmed by 3 bases and J by 8 bases, 11 bases remained unmatched. Here the CDR3 DNA reads TGTGCCAGCTCACCCCGGACAGGGGGCGCCTGGGGGGAAAAACTGTTTTTT. This codes for CASSPRTGGAWGEKLFF.

To note about this clone: This likely reflects a read error, since a far larger clone is one base away. V and J are TRBV6-6 and TRBJ1-1, with D perhaps matching TRBD1 (5 bases). Germline V CDR1 and CDR2: MNHNY, SVGAGI (reference sequence). Deletions cut 6 bases from V and 3 bases from J, with 8 bases between. The CDR3 runs to 12 residues. This CDR3 reads CASSLRDTEAFF. As DNA, the CDR3 is TGTGCCAGCAGCCTCAGGGACACTGAAGCTTTCTTT.

This clone showed up just once. Within the sample, other DNA sequences also encode this same CDR3. V gene TRBV7-8 combines with J gene TRBJ2-5, with 9 bases aligning to TRBD1. Germline CDR1 reads SGHVS; CDR2 reads FQNEAQ. V was clipped by 5 bases and J by 11 bases; unmatched bases: 15. The CDR3 consists of 15 residues. The DNA for the CDR3 is TGTGCCAGCAGCCAGACCGGGACAGGGCCTTACGAACAGTACTTC. Its translation is CASSQTGTGPYEQYF. Combining the CDR3 with reference TRBV7-8 and TRBJ2-5 gives the whole variable domain GAGVSQSPRYKVAKRGQDVALRCDPISGHVSLFWYQQALGQGPEFLTYFQNEAQLDKSGLPSDRFFAERPEGSVSTLKIQRTQQEDSAVYLCASSQTGTGPYEQYFGPGTRLLVL.

The gene calls are TRBV6-4 and TRBJ2-5; weak D call: TRBD2 (5 bases). Germline-derived CDR1 and CDR2 are MRHNA and SNTAGT. V lost 4 bases, J lost 5 bases, and 11 bases lay in between. The CDR3 is made up of 13 amino acids. The CDR3 is CASSARPSETQYF. The DNA for the CDR3 is TGTGCCAGCAGTGCTAGGCCTAGCGAGACCCAGTACTTC.

The chain employs TRBV27 and TRBJ2-1, with D hard to call. CDR3 length: 14 residues. With 2 bases removed from V and 4 bases from J, the gap between germline ends came to 9 bases. Germline V CDR1 and CDR2: MNHEY, SMNVEV (reference sequence). DNA for the CDR3: TGTGCCAGCAGTTTAGAGCCTCCGTACAATGAGCAGTTCTTC. Translating gives CASSLEPPYNEQFF.

The chain employs TRBV19 and TRBJ1-4; possibly TRBD1 for D (6 bases). This CDR3 is 16 amino acids long. The ends were cut back, 7 bases at V and 0 bases at J, with 15 bases in the middle. Germline V lookup: CDR1 LNHDA, CDR2 SQIVND (reference sequence). Written as DNA, the CDR3 is TGTGCCAGTACTTATCAGGGGCGCGCAACTAATGAAAAACTGTTTTTT. Amino acid sequence: CASTYQGRATNEKLFF.

In this sample, this clone turned up once. DNA of the CDR3: TGTGCCAGCAGCCCTCTGTCAGGGGTTAACTATGAGCAGTTCTTC. It is translated as CASSPLSGVNYEQFF. The chain carries TRBV5-6 and TRBJ2-1; D possibly corresponds to TRBD1 (6 bases). V was shortened by 4 bases and J by 8 bases, with 19 bases between the two germline ends. Germline V lookup: CDR1 SGHDT, CDR2 YYEEEE. The CDR3 has 15 residues.

This clone was detected only a few times. The chain uses TRBV21-1 and TRBJ2-5; the D call in the table, TRBD2, was not verified against the DNA. TRBV21-1 counts as a pseudogene. The CDR3 extends over 18 amino acids. Written as DNA, the CDR3 is TGTGCCAGCAGCAAAGTTTCCTGGACTAGCGACTCGAAGGGGACCCAGTACTTC. It codes for CASSKVSWTSDSKGTQYF.

The chain links TRBV30 to TRBJ2-5, with TRBD2 matching 8 bases. Matching the DNA end better, TRBJ2-7 makes the J call doubtful. Germline CDR1 reads GTSNPN; CDR2 reads SVGIG (reference sequence). This CDR3 is 13 amino acids long. The CDR3 region has the DNA TGTGCCTCGGGAGGGGACATAACCTACGAGCAGTACTTC. It encodes CASGGDITYEQYF.

The J gene is TRBJ2-3, the V gene TRBV7-2; 7 bases align to TRBD2. The CDR3 is 16 amino acids. V gave up 1 base and J gave up 1 base; unmatched junction bases: 5. Germline CDR1 SGHTA, CDR2 FQGNSA. The CDR3 here is CASSLVSRGGTDTQYF. DNA of the CDR3: TGTGCCAGCAGCTTAGTTAGTCGGGGGGGCACAGATACGCAGTATTTT.

The chain couples TRBV9 to TRBJ2-1; 7 bases agree with TRBD2. The junction had 7 bases not matched to a gene; V was cut back by 3 bases and J by 1 base. CDR3 length equals 16 residues. Per germline, CDR1 SGDLS and CDR2 YYNGEE. CDR3 nucleotide sequence: TGTGCCAGCAGCGCACCAGGGAGGGAATCCTACAATGAGCAGTTCTTC. It encodes CASSAPGRESYNEQFF.

The CDR3 coding sequence is TGCGCCAGCAGTGAAAGGGGAGATACGCAGTATTTT. Translation gives CASSERGDTQYF. This chain connects TRBV10-1 to TRBJ2-3; perhaps TRBD1 as D (5 bases). V lost 3 bases and J 5 bases, leaving 6 bases between the germline ends. Germline V gives CDR1 WNHNN, CDR2 SYGVQD (reference sequence). The CDR3 runs to 12 residues.

This chain uses TRBV14 with TRBJ2-1, with 9 bases aligning to TRBD1. V lost 0 bases to trimming and J lost 4 bases; unmatched junction nucleotides: 7. Germline values: CDR1 SGHDN, CDR2 FVKESK. The CDR3 has 17 amino acids. CDR3 residues: CASSQDLGTGMYNEQFF. Here the CDR3 DNA reads TGTGCCAGCAGCCAAGATCTCGGGACAGGGATGTACAATGAGCAGTTCTTC.

The chain couples TRBV10-1 to TRBJ2-1; 11 positions agree with TRBD2. Germline-derived CDR1 and CDR2 are WNHNN and SYGVQD (reference sequence). The CDR3 is made up of 16 amino acids. With V trimmed by 4 bases and J by 0 bases, 2 bases remained unmatched. The CDR3 here is CASSGSGGGSYNEQFF. Written as DNA, the CDR3 is TGCGCCAGCAGTGGTAGCGGGGGGGGCTCCTACAATGAGCAGTTCTTC.

CDR3 nucleotides: TGTGCCAGCCCTCACATCGACAGACAGGGGAAATGGACCGGGGAGCTGTTTTTT. This translates into CASPHIDRQGKWTGELFF. The J gene is TRBJ2-2, the V gene TRBV2, with TRBD1 identical over 8 bases. V gave up 8 bases and J gave up 5 bases; unmatched junction bases: 19. Germline assignment: CDR1 SNHLY and CDR2 FYNNEI. The CDR3 is 18 residues long. The variable domain in full, completed from reference TRBV2 and TRBJ2-2, reads EPEVTQTPSHQVTQMGQEVILRCVPISNHLYFYWYRQILGQKVEFLVSFYNNEISEKSEIFDDQFSVERPDGSNFTLKIRSTKLEDSAMYFCASPHIDRQGKWTGELFFGEGSRLTVL.

This clone has just a few counts. The chain has TRBV2 and TRBJ2-5; D possibly corresponds to TRBD2 (7 bases). The CDR3 totals 16 residues. The germline V gene encodes CDR1 SNHLY and CDR2 FYNNEI. V was cut by 6 bases and J by 4 bases, with 21 bases left in between. The CDR3 sequence: CASSPLRGGELETQYF. The CDR3 region has the DNA TGTGCCAGCAGCCCGCTGAGGGGGGGGGAGTTAGAGACCCAGTACTTC.

The CDR3 sequence is CASSPVGAGYEQYF. CDR3 DNA sequence: TGCGCCAGCAGCCCCGTGGGGGCGGGCTACGAGCAGTACTTC. The chain employs TRBV5-1 and TRBJ2-7, with TRBD1 as a possible D gene (6 bases). CDR1 and CDR2 from the germline V gene are SGHRS and YFSETQ. This CDR3 comprises 14 residues. V was shortened by 4 bases and J by 3 bases, with 14 bases between the two germline ends.

This clone was detected a few times. This sample includes further DNA sequences coding for the same CDR3. The J gene is TRBJ2-3, the V gene TRBV7-9, with a weak D call TRBD2 (6 bases). Trimming shortened V by 0 bases and J by 2 bases, and 12 bases separated the two germline ends. Germline values: CDR1 SEHNR, CDR2 FQNEAQ (reference sequence). The CDR3 spans 16 residues. The CDR3 loop reads CASSLAVGGYTDTQYF. The CDR3 nucleotides are TGTGCCAGCAGCTTAGCGGTCGGGGGATACACAGATACGCAGTATTTT.

CDR3 loop: CASSQDGGNSNQPQHF. In DNA form, the CDR3 reads TGCGCCAGCAGCCAAGATGGGGGGAATAGCAATCAGCCCCAGCATTTT. The chain links TRBV4-1 to TRBJ1-5, with D tentatively TRBD1 (5 bases). V was cut by 0 bases and J by 0 bases, with 9 bases left in between. The CDR3 sequence is 16 residues long. The germline V gene encodes CDR1 MGHRA and CDR2 YSYEKL.

This chain connects TRBV9 to TRBJ2-1, with TRBD2 matching over 7 bases. The V gene's germline CDR1 is SGDLS and CDR2 YYNGEE. The CDR3 runs 15 residues. Germline trimming cut 4 bases from V and 5 bases from J; bases unmatched to any gene: 9. CDR3 nucleotides: TGTGCCAGCAGCCTCGGGGGTAGCGGGCACAATGAGCAGTTCTTC. Its protein product is CASSLGGSGHNEQFF.

V and J are TRBV7-6 and TRBJ1-2; D unclear. V lost 1 base to trimming and J lost 6 bases, with 9 bases between them. CDR3 length: 13 residues. Germline V gene sequence: CDR1 SGHVS, CDR2 FNYEAQ. For the CDR3, the DNA is TGTGCCAGCAGCTTAGGGCCAGGCCATGGCTACACCTTC. It specifies CASSLGPGHGYTF. The whole variable domain, remainder taken from reference TRBV7-6 and TRBJ1-2, is GAGVSQSPRYKVTKRGQDVALRCDPISGHVSLYWYRQALGQGPEFLTYFNYEAQQDKSGLPNDRFSAERPEGSISTLTIQRTEQRDSAMYRCASSLGPGHGYTFGSGTRLTVV.

V usage is TRBV7-3 and J usage is TRBJ1-1, with a possible D match to TRBD1 (5 bases). With 5 bases removed from V and 5 bases from J, the gap between germline ends came to 21 bases. CDR1 and CDR2 (germline): SGHTA, FQGTGA. The CDR3 is 16 residues long. The CDR3 bases are TGTGCCAGCAGCCCCCAGGGCCAGGGTCCATTGACTGAAGCTTTCTTT. This sequence encodes CASSPQGQGPLTEAFF. Using reference TRBV7-3 and TRBJ1-1 for the parts outside the CDR3, the full variable domain is GAGVSQTPSNKVTEKGKYVELRCDPISGHTALYWYRQSLGQGPEFLIYFQGTGAADDSGLPNDRFFAVRPEGSVSTLKIQRTERGDSAVYLCASSPQGQGPLTEAFFGQGTRLTVV.

This clone was observed a single time. The chain recombines TRBV20-1 with TRBJ2-1, with no clear D. This CDR3 has 11 amino acids. The germline V gene has CDR1 DFQATT and CDR2 SNEGSKA (reference sequence). The V end was cut by 3 bases, the J end by 6 bases, with 6 bases between. The CDR3 region has the DNA TGCAGTGCTAGTCGTATCAATGAGCAGTTCTTC. Translation gives CSASRINEQFF.

There are a few counts of this clone. This chain connects TRBV6-5 to TRBJ1-1; no clear D. CDR3 length equals 13 residues. With 3 bases removed from V and 4 bases from J, the gap between germline ends came to 9 bases. From germline, CDR1 is MNHEY and CDR2 SVGAGI. The CDR3 nucleotides are TGTGCCAGCAGTTATGGAGGGTTCACTGAAGCTTTCTTT. It translates to CASSYGGFTEAFF.

The V call is TRBV2, the J call TRBJ2-3, with 7 bases identical to TRBD2. In germline, CDR1 is SNHLY, CDR2 FYNNEI. The CDR3 contains 15 residues. After removal of 7 bases from V and 2 bases from J, the junction contained 9 bases not matched to a gene. CDR3 coding DNA: TGTGCCAGCAAGCGGCTAGCGGTCCCCACAGATACGCAGTATTTT. Its translation is CASKRLAVPTDTQYF.

The gene calls are TRBV10-3 and TRBJ2-3, with TRBD2 matching 8 bases. The trim removed 2 bases at V and 0 bases at J, leaving 10 bases unmatched. Germline-derived CDR1 and CDR2 are ENHRY and SYGVKD. CDR3 length: 18 amino acids. The CDR3 DNA reads as TGTGCCATCAGTGAGGATCTTAGCGGGGTCGTTAGCACAGATACGCAGTATTTT. Its protein product is CAISEDLSGVVSTDTQYF.

This clone appeared once. J is TRBJ2-3 and V is TRBV7-2; 8 bases map to TRBD1. V lost 4 bases to trimming and J lost 4 bases; unmatched junction nucleotides: 7. CDR1 and CDR2 (germline): SGHTA, FQGNSA. The CDR3 runs to 15 residues. The CDR3 sequence: CASSSGQGAADTQYF. CDR3 coding DNA: TGTGCCAGCAGCTCCGGACAGGGCGCGGCAGATACGCAGTATTTT. Variable domain in full (rest from reference TRBV7-2 and TRBJ2-3): GAGVSQSPSNKVTEKGKDVELRCDPISGHTALYWYRQSLGQGLEFLIYFQGNSAPDKSGLPSDRFSAERTGGSVSTLTIQRTQQEDSAVYLCASSSGQGAADTQYFGPGTRLTVL.

The J gene is TRBJ2-3, the V gene TRBV4-1; TRBD2 aligns across 9 bases. V trimming: 0 bases; J trimming: 2 bases; junction bases outside the gene matches: 6. The CDR3 contains 17 residues. Germline CDR1 reads MGHRA; CDR2 reads YSYEKL. CDR3 sequence (DNA): TGCGCCAGCAGCCAAGATTTTAGCGGGGGTTTCACAGATACGCAGTATTTT. It is translated as CASSQDFSGGFTDTQYF.

This clone has just a few counts. The J gene is TRBJ1-2, the V gene TRBV5-5; 7 bases are shared with TRBD1. Germline V CDR1 and CDR2: SGHKS, YYEKEE (reference sequence). The junction had 11 bases not matched to a gene; V was cut back by 4 bases and J by 8 bases. The CDR3 has 14 residues. Here the CDR3 reads CASSPGTVTFGYTF. CDR3 in DNA: TGTGCCAGCAGCCCCGGGACAGTCACATTCGGCTACACCTTC.